These T cell receptor beta chains were read from a single sample in a study of blood T cell repertoires in COVID-19. Measured with immunoSEQ multiplex PCR; TCRdb has only the in-frame clones, and not every one. The sample holds 100,000 to 150,000 clones, about 88% seen once. The sample consisted of peripheral blood. Receptor source: a human donor in a cohort sampled during active COVID-19. CDR3s include the opening cysteine and the closing phenylalanine or tryptophan. The order of the fields is V gene, J gene, D gene, clone size, CDR3 DNA, CDR3 protein. D genes are given only for firm matches. The size field is filled for only some rows; it gives once, few, many or a size class.

>TRBV5-6|TRBJ2-5|TRBD2|once
TGTGCCAGCAGCTTGGATAGCGGGAGGGCCCAAGAGACCCAGTACTTC
CASSLDSGRAQETQYF
>TRBV6-5|TRBJ2-5|TRBD1|.
TGTGCCAGCAGTTACTCGACAGGGACGGGAGAGACCCAGTACTTC
CASSYSTGTGETQYF
>TRBV2|TRBJ2-3|.|.
TGTGCCAGCAGTCCTAGTTCGGATACGCAGTATTTT
CASSPSSDTQYF
>TRBV7-6|TRBJ2-7|.|once
TGTGCCAGCAGCTTAGGGAGGGAGCAGTACTTC
CASSLGREQYF
>TRBV19|TRBJ2-7|TRBD1|.
TGTGCCAGTAGTCCGGGACAGGTCTACGAGCAGTACTTC
CASSPGQVYEQYF
>TRBV2|TRBJ2-7|.|.
TGTGCCAGCACTACGGACAGCTACGAGCAGTACTTC
CASTTDSYEQYF
>TRBV6-5|TRBJ1-6|.|few
TGTGCCAGCAGCGTCGGGGATTCACCCCTCCACTTT
CASSVGDSPLHF
>TRBV2|TRBJ1-4|TRBD1|.
TGTGCCAGCAGGTACAGGGGGCAAGGAGGGGAAAAACTGTTTTTT
CASRYRGQGGEKLFF
>TRBV5-1|TRBJ2-5|TRBD1|.
TGCGCCAGCAGCTTGAGTCAGGGGGTTCGAGAGACCCAGTACTTC
CASSLSQGVRETQYF
>TRBV7-2|TRBJ1-3|TRBD1|.
TGTGCCAGCAGCTTAGCGGGGGGACAGGGGGCAAACACCATATATTTT
CASSLAGGQGANTIYF
>TRBV7-2|TRBJ1-5|.|.
TGTGCCACTGGTCAGGCTAGCAATCAGCCCCAGCATTTT
CATGQASNQPQHF
>TRBV3-1/TRBV3-2|TRBJ2-1|.|.
TGTGCCAGCAGCCCAGCACACAGTCATAGTGAGCAGTTCTTC
CASSPAHSHSEQFF
>TRBV28|TRBJ1-5|TRBD1|.
TGTGCCAGTGCGGGACAGACTAGCAATCAGCCCCAGCATTTT
CASAGQTSNQPQHF
>TRBV4-1|TRBJ1-6|.|.
TGCGCCAGCAGCCAAGAGAGGGTCCGACCCCTCCACTTT
CASSQERVRPLHF
>TRBV3-1/TRBV3-2|TRBJ1-1|.|.
TGTGCCAGCAGCCAAGATCTTCGGTCCGGGGGGACTGAAGCTTTCTTT
CASSQDLRSGGTEAFF
>TRBV18|TRBJ2-7|TRBD2|.
TGTGCCAGCTCACCGTTTAGCGGGGACTCCTACGAGCAGTACTTC
CASSPFSGDSYEQYF